The entry below describes one TCR beta chain. The antigen remains undetermined. Sequencing used immunoSEQ multiplex PCR; TCRdb keeps in-frame clones, though not all of them. The sample lists tens of thousands of clones, approximately 80% occurring once. This entry belongs to a study of vaccination effects on CD4 cells after COVID-19. With roughly 10 days of culture completed, CD4+ T cells were isolated. J gave up 2 bases and V 4 bases, and 8 bases lay outside the gene matches. The CDR3 loop spans 16 amino acids. Germline-derived CDR1 and CDR2 are LGHDT and YNNKEL (reference sequence). The input for sequencing was CD4+ T cells from PBMCs cultured without peptide, taken before COVID-19 vaccination. This sequence was found in a human donor who received a COVID-19 vaccine. This chain links TRBV3-1 (or the pseudogene TRBV3-2) with TRBJ1-3; TRBD1 agrees at 7 bases. The CDR3 DNA sequence: TGTGCCAGCAGCCCACAGGGGATCTTAACTGGAAACACCATATATTTT. This sequence encodes CASSPQGILTGNTIYF.